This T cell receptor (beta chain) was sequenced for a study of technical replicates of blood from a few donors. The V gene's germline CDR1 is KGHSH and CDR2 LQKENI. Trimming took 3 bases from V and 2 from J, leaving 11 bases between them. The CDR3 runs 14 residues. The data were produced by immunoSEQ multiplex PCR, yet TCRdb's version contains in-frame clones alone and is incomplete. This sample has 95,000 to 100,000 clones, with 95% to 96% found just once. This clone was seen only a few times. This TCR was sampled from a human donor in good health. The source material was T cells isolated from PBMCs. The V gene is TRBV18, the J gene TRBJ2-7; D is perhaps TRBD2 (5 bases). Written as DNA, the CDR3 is TGTGCCAGCTCACCTTGGCAGGAGGCCTACGAGCAGTACTTC. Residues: CASSPWQEAYEQYF.